This T cell receptor beta chain was recorded in a study of cytotoxic CD8 clonotypes in ibrutinib-treated CLL. This clone has more than one count but fewer than ten. The antigen remains undetermined. Trimming shortened V by 2 bases and J by 4 bases, and 21 bases separated the two germline ends. The CDR3 runs 17 residues. TCRdb keeps only in-frame clones here, not all; method: immunoSEQ multiplex PCR. Among some 130,000 clones listed, about 75% were seen once. Broader study findings: Rising at ibrutinib response, clonality subsequently fell back toward baseline at progression.

The starting material was PBMCs, obtained after 24 months of ibrutinib treatment. The source of this sequence is a human donor with chronic lymphocytic leukemia. V usage is TRBV5-3 and J usage is TRBJ1-2; D possibly corresponds to TRBD1 (5 bases). TRBV5-3 is reported as an ORF; its role is uncertain. CDR3 sequence: CARSFTQQGRDGYGYTF. The CDR3 bases are TGTGCCAGAAGCTTCACCCAGCAGGGCAGGGACGGCTATGGCTACACCTTC.